This T cell receptor (beta chain) comes out of a study of T cell repertoires in cytomegalovirus infection. At the level of the study: Public signatures in TCR beta pointed to CMV infection and matching HLA type.

TCRdb fed the reads into MiXCR, producing one record per CDR3 protein. The table shows approximately 550,000 distinct CDR3 sequences, with approximately 17% occurring only once. Germline values: CDR1 SGHTA, CDR2 FQGTGA. The CDR3 is 15 residues long. Trimming took 7 bases from V and 8 from J; bases not matched to a gene: 9. Of note for this clonotype: Its antigen remains unidentified.

Regarding the study as a whole: There were HLA-C-restricted CMV-specific TCR beta clonotypes dominating the ex vivo response.

The sample taken for sequencing was CD8+ T cells from PBMCs. This chain joins TRBV7-3 and TRBJ2-1, with 12 nucleotides matching TRBD2. This TCR was recovered from a human donor in good health (CMV status not recorded). Some clones in this sample may be carry-over from other donors' samples. The CDR3 coding sequence is TGTGCCAGCAAGGCTAGCGGGAGGGGAGGCGATGAGCAGTTCTTC. As protein: CASKASGRGGDEQFF.